This T cell receptor (beta chain) was sequenced in a study of blood T cell repertoires in COVID-19. Cohorts were determined from participant-reported clinical history. As handled by the study authors: Counts of nucleated cells, estimated from reference gene primer amplification, were obtained. Here immunoSEQ multiplex PCR was the method, and the copy in TCRdb shows in-frame clones only, minus some. The V and J calls and clone size are taken from that table; D and trimming were inferred from the DNA. The data show around 250,000 clones, around 84% seen once. V lost 4 bases to trimming and J lost 8 bases, with 8 bases between them. The germline gives CDR1 SEHNR, CDR2 FQNEAQ (reference sequence). CDR3 size: 12 residues.

The rearrangement uses TRBV7-9 and TRBJ1-4; perhaps TRBD1 as D (5 bases). The sequenced material came from PBMCs or T cells enriched from blood (not recorded which). The TCR sequence derives from a man between 18 and 35 years old who had recovered from COVID-19. CDR3 amino acids: CASSSGGEKLFF. In DNA form, the CDR3 reads TGTGCCAGCAGCTCCGGGGGGGAAAAACTGTTTTTT.